These T cell receptor beta chains were read from a single sample in a study of cytomegalovirus exposure and HLA in healthy donors. Generated by immunoSEQ multiplex PCR, the TCRdb table keeps only in-frame clones and is missing some. The sample shows about 160,000 clones, 89% of them seen only once. The sequenced sample was PBMCs. These receptors all stem from a young man in good health and CMV-seropositive. Both conserved end residues are part of each CDR3. The order of the fields is clone size, V gene, J gene, D gene, CDR3 protein, CDR3 DNA. D genes are given only for firm matches. Size is stated for part of the rows, as once, few or many counts, or as a class when the clone is expanded.

clone_size: .; v_call: TRBV9; j_call: TRBJ2-3; d_call: TRBD2; cdr3_aa: CASSKGLAGSTDTQYF; cdr3_nt: TGTGCCAGCAGCAAGGGACTAGCGGGGAGCACAGATACGCAGTATTTT
clone_size: .; v_call: TRBV18; j_call: TRBJ2-5; d_call: TRBD2; cdr3_aa: CASSPAGTSRETQYF; cdr3_nt: TGTGCCAGCTCACCCGCCGGGACTAGCCGGGAGACCCAGTACTTC
clone_size: .; v_call: TRBV9; j_call: TRBJ2-1; d_call: .; cdr3_aa: CATRVRGAPSYNEQFF; cdr3_nt: TGTGCCACTCGGGTCAGGGGGGCGCCCTCCTACAATGAGCAGTTCTTC
clone_size: once; v_call: TRBV6-1; j_call: TRBJ2-7; d_call: TRBD2; cdr3_aa: CASSERTGTSGPWRYF; cdr3_nt: TGTGCCAGCAGTGAAAGGACCGGGACTAGCGGCCCCTGGCGGTACTTC
clone_size: .; v_call: TRBV5-5; j_call: TRBJ2-3; d_call: TRBD1; cdr3_aa: CASSTTGVGDTQYF; cdr3_nt: TGTGCCAGCAGCACCACAGGGGTGGGGGATACGCAGTATTTT
clone_size: .; v_call: TRBV28; j_call: TRBJ2-1; d_call: TRBD2; cdr3_aa: CASSPSPRSGRGYYNEQFF; cdr3_nt: TGTGCCAGCAGTCCCTCCCCACGTAGCGGGAGAGGCTATTACAATGAGCAGTTCTTC
clone_size: .; v_call: TRBV11-2; j_call: TRBJ1-2; d_call: TRBD1; cdr3_aa: CASSPLAKRDRANYGYTF; cdr3_nt: TGTGCCAGCAGCCCTTTGGCCAAGAGGGACAGGGCCAACTATGGCTACACCTTC
clone_size: .; v_call: TRBV27; j_call: TRBJ2-7; d_call: .; cdr3_aa: CASREGGSYEQYF; cdr3_nt: TGTGCCAGCCGGGAAGGGGGCTCCTACGAGCAGTACTTC
clone_size: few; v_call: TRBV10-3; j_call: TRBJ2-7; d_call: .; cdr3_aa: CAISDLADSYEQYF; cdr3_nt: TGTGCCATCAGTGATTTAGCCGATTCCTACGAGCAGTACTTC
clone_size: .; v_call: TRBV11-3; j_call: TRBJ2-2; d_call: TRBD2; cdr3_aa: CASSLAASGAGELFF; cdr3_nt: TGTGCCAGCAGCTTAGCGGCTAGCGGGGCCGGGGAGCTGTTTTTT
clone_size: .; v_call: TRBV4-1; j_call: TRBJ2-1; d_call: TRBD1; cdr3_aa: CASSHPGGTGAYEQFF; cdr3_nt: TGCGCCAGCAGCCATCCCGGGGGGACAGGGGCCTATGAGCAGTTCTTC
clone_size: .; v_call: TRBV5-1; j_call: TRBJ1-4; d_call: TRBD1; cdr3_aa: CASSLNRGSTNEKLFF; cdr3_nt: TGCGCCAGCAGCTTAAACAGGGGCTCAACTAATGAAAAACTGTTTTTT
clone_size: .; v_call: TRBV6-6; j_call: TRBJ2-1; d_call: TRBD2; cdr3_aa: CASSYGGLAGDNEQFF; cdr3_nt: TGTGCCAGCAGTTACGGGGGACTAGCGGGAGACAATGAGCAGTTCTTC
clone_size: .; v_call: TRBV10-3; j_call: TRBJ2-7; d_call: .; cdr3_aa: CAISESSNSYEQYF; cdr3_nt: TGTGCCATCAGTGAGTCATCCAACTCCTACGAGCAGTACTTC
clone_size: .; v_call: TRBV6-1; j_call: TRBJ2-1; d_call: TRBD1; cdr3_aa: CASSSGTGAYNEQFF; cdr3_nt: TGTGCCAGCAGTTCCGGGACAGGGGCCTACAATGAGCAGTTCTTC
clone_size: .; v_call: TRBV28; j_call: TRBJ1-2; d_call: .; cdr3_aa: CASSQSGVGSTGYGYTF; cdr3_nt: TGTGCCAGCAGCCAATCAGGCGTCGGGAGCACTGGGTATGGCTACACCTTC
clone_size: .; v_call: TRBV10-3; j_call: TRBJ2-2; d_call: TRBD1; cdr3_aa: CATRTGGTVGELFF; cdr3_nt: TGTGCCACCCGGACAGGGGGCACGGTCGGGGAGCTGTTTTTT
clone_size: once; v_call: TRBV14; j_call: TRBJ1-5; d_call: .; cdr3_aa: CASSLSGTTNQPQHF; cdr3_nt: TGTGCCAGCAGCCTCAGCGGGACGACAAATCAGCCCCAGCATTTT